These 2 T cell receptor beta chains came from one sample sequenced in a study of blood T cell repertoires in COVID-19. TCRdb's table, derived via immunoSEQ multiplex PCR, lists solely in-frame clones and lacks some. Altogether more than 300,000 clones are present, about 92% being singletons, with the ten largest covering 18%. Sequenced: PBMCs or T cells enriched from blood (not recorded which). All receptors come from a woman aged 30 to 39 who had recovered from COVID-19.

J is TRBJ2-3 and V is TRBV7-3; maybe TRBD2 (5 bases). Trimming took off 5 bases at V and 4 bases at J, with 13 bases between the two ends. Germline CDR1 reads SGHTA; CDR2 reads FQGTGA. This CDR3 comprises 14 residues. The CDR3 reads CASSPRMGADTQYF. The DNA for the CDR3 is TGTGCCAGCAGCCCCAGGATGGGAGCAGATACGCAGTATTTT.

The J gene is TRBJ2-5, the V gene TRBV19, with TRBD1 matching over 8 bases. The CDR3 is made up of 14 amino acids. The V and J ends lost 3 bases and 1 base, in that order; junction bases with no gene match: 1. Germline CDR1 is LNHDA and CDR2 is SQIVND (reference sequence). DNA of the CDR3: TGTGCCAGTAGTATCGGACAGGGCCAAGAGACCCAGTACTTC. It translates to CASSIGQGQETQYF.